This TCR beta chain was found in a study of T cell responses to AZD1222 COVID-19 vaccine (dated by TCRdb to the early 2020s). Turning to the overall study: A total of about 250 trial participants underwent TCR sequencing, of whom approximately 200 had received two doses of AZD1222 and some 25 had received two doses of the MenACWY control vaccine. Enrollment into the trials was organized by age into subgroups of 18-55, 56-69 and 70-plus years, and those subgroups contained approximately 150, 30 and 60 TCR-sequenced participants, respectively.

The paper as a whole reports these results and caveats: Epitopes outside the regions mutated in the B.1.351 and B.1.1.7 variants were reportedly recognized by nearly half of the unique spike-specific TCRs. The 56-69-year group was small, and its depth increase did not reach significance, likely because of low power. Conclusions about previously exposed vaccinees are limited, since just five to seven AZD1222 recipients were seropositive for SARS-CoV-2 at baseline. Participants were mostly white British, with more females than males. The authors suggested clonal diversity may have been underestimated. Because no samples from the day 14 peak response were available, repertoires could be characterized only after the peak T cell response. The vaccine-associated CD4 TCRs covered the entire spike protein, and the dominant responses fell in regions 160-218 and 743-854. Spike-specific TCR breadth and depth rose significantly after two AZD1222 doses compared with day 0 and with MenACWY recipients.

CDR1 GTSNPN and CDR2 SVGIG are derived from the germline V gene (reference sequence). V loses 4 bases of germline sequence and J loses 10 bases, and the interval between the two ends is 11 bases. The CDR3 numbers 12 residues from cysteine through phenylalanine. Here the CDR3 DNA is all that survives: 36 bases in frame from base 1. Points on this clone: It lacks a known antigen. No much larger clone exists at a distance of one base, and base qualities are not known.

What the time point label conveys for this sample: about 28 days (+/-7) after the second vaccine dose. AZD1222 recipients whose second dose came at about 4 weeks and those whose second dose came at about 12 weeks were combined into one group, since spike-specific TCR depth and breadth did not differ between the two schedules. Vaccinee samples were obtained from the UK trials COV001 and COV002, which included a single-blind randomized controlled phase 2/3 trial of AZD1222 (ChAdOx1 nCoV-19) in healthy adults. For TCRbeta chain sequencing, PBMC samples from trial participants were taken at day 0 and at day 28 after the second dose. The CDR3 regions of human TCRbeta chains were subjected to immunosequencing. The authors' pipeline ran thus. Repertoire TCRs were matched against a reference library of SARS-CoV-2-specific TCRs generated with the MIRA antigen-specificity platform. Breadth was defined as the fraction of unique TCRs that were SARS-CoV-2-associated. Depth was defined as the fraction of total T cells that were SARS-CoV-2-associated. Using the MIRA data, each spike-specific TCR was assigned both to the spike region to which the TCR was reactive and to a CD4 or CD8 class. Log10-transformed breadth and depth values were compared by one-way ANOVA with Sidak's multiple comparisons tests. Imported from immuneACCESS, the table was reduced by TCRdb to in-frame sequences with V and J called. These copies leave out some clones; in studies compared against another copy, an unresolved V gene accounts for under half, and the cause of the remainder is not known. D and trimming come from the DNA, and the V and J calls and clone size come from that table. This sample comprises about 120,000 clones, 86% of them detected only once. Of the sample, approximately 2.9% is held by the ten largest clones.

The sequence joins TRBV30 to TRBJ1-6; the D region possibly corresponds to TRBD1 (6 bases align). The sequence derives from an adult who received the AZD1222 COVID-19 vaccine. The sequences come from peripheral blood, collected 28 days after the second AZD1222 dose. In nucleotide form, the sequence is TGTGCCTGGACAGGGGATGGCTCACCCCTCCACTTT. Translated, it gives CAWTGDGSPLHF.